The 18 T cell receptor beta chains below come from one sample, sequenced in a study of T-cell reconstitution after alpha-beta-depleted transplantation in children. Researchers prepared the TCRbeta library using unique molecular identifiers, the study reports. TCRdb independently ran MiXCR on the PCR reads; one entry per CDR3 protein. The sample lists 330,000 or so distinct CDR3 sequences; about 9.4% were seen once. The sequencing used PBMCs, collected before TCRalphabeta/CD19-depleted stem cell transplant. These TCRs come from a boy younger than two with acute myeloid leukemia, due to receive a stem cell transplant.

This clonotype was counted between two and nine times. The chain couples TRBV14 to TRBJ2-6, with D perhaps TRBD1 (6 bases). The V end was cut by 0 bases, the J end by 3 bases, with 18 bases between. CDR3 size: 19 residues. CDR1 and CDR2 from the germline V gene are SGHDN and FVKESK. For the CDR3, the DNA is TGTGCCAGCAGCCAAGACTGGGGACACCCGATGAGTGGGGCCAACGTCCTGACTTTC. Translation: CASSQDWGHPMSGANVLTF.

At least ten counts were recorded for this clonotype. CDR3 in DNA: TGTGCCAGCAGCCATGGTATAGCGGGGTACTCCTACAATGAGCAGTTCTTC. It codes for CASSHGIAGYSYNEQFF. The chain combines TRBV3-1 with TRBJ2-1; the match to TRBD2 covers 8 bases. The trim removed 3 bases at V and 0 bases at J, leaving 7 bases unmatched. This CDR3 has 17 residues. In germline, CDR1 is LGHDT, CDR2 YNNKEL (reference sequence).

This chain uses TRBV5-8 with TRBJ2-3; 9 bases line up with TRBD1. The CDR3 is 12 amino acids. Trimming took 4 bases from V and 6 from J; bases not matched to a gene: 0. Germline lookup yields CDR1 SGHTS and CDR2 YDEGEE. For the CDR3, the DNA is TGTGCCAGCAGCGGACAGGGGGATACGCAGTATTTT. This codes for CASSGQGDTQYF.

This clonotype was counted between two and nine times. The rearrangement uses TRBV20-1 and TRBJ2-3; 7 nucleotides line up with TRBD2. The J segment lost 2 bases and the V segment lost 4 bases, leaving 9 bases of the junction unmatched. In germline, CDR1 is DFQATT, CDR2 SNEGSKA (reference sequence). This CDR3 contains 15 residues. The CDR3 region is CSANTFGGSTDTQYF. The CDR3 DNA sequence: TGCAGTGCTAATACATTCGGGGGGTCCACAGATACGCAGTATTTT.

This clonotype was recorded many times. This chain links TRBV15 with TRBJ2-7; 9 nucleotides match TRBD1. The V segment lost 2 bases and the J segment 4 bases; nucleotides outside the gene matches: 6. Germline V gene lookup returns CDR1 LNHNV and CDR2 YYDKDF (reference sequence). The CDR3 extends over 15 amino acids. The CDR3 reads CATSRRGTGWYEQYF. Here the CDR3 DNA reads TGTGCCACCAGCAGACGGGGGACAGGGTGGTACGAGCAGTACTTC.

This clonotype was picked up many times. The chain uses TRBV12-3 or TRBV12-4 and TRBJ1-6; TRBD1 is a possible D gene (5 bases). Trimming removed 6 bases from V and 10 bases from J, with 16 bases in between. This CDR3 is built from 14 residues. The CDR3 DNA reads as TGTGCCAGCAGCCGGGGGGAAGTTCGGTCACCCCTCCACTTT. Translating it yields CASSRGEVRSPLHF.

This clonotype was observed a few times. The rearrangement links TRBV7-2 to TRBJ2-7; no definite D call. CDR3 length equals 12 residues. V lost 7 bases to trimming and J lost 2 bases, with 9 bases between them. CDR1 SGHTA and CDR2 FQGNSA come from the germline V gene. The CDR3 region is CASTTSPYEQYF. Here the CDR3 DNA reads TGTGCCAGCACCACCAGCCCCTACGAGCAGTACTTC.

This clonotype was seen ten or more times. The chain employs TRBV5-6 and TRBJ1-1; no reliable D call. The germline V gene has CDR1 SGHDT and CDR2 YYEEEE. This CDR3 has 16 residues. With 4 bases removed from V and 5 bases from J, the gap between germline ends came to 21 bases. The CDR3: CASSPLRVYSGTEAFF. The CDR3 DNA is TGTGCCAGCAGCCCGCTAAGGGTCTACTCGGGGACTGAAGCTTTCTTT.

This clonotype has more than one count but fewer than ten. This rearrangement joins TRBV18 to TRBJ1-5; 7 nucleotides line up with TRBD1. Germline assignment: CDR1 KGHSH and CDR2 LQKENI. V dropped 6 bases and J dropped 3; count of bases not matched to a gene: 11. The CDR3 totals 16 residues. Here the CDR3 reads CASSSQWTGSNQPQHF. In DNA, the CDR3 is TGTGCCAGCTCCTCTCAATGGACAGGTTCCAATCAGCCCCAGCATTTT.

This rearrangement joins TRBV11-2 to TRBJ2-7; TRBD2 matches at 8 bases. V dropped 4 bases and J dropped 4; count of bases not matched to a gene: 6. CDR1 and CDR2 from the germline V gene are SGHAT and FQNNGV. The CDR3 consists of 14 residues. As DNA, the CDR3 is TGTGCCAGCAGCTCCTTAGCGGGAAGGTACGAGCAGTACTTC. Its translation is CASSSLAGRYEQYF.

This clonotype came up many times. The chain recombines TRBV20-1 with TRBJ1-4; D is perhaps TRBD1 (6 bases). Germline loops: CDR1 DFQATT, CDR2 SNEGSKA (reference sequence). Trimming took off 3 bases at V and 4 bases at J, with 18 bases between the two ends. CDR3 length: 16 residues. The CDR3: CSAREPGGQYNEKLFF. The CDR3 bases are TGCAGTGCTAGGGAACCCGGCGGACAGTATAATGAAAAACTGTTTTTT.

This clonotype was recorded at least ten times. The chain couples TRBV6-5 to TRBJ1-5; maybe TRBD1 (5 bases). The V end lost 5 bases, the J end lost 3 bases, and 14 bases lay between the germline ends. Germline V CDR1 and CDR2: MNHEY, SVGAGI. CDR3 length equals 15 residues. CDR3 region: CASSLNNRPNQPQHF. The CDR3 DNA reads as TGTGCCAGCAGTCTTAATAACAGGCCCAATCAGCCCCAGCATTTT.

This clonotype has more than one count but fewer than ten. This chain links TRBV19 with TRBJ1-2, with a possible D match to TRBD1 (5 bases). The CDR3 covers 13 residues. The V end lost 6 bases, the J end lost 1 base, and 9 bases lay between the germline ends. Germline V gene sequence: CDR1 LNHDA, CDR2 SQIVND (reference sequence). The CDR3 sequence is CASSGTDNYGYTF. CDR3 sequence (DNA): TGTGCCAGTAGCGGGACGGATAACTATGGCTACACCTTC.

This clonotype was recorded many times. V usage is TRBV7-2 and J usage is TRBJ2-7; a weak D match, TRBD1 (5 bases). CDR3 length: 15 amino acids. Germline CDR1 is SGHTA and CDR2 is FQGNSA. Trimming stripped 1 base from V and 0 bases from J, with 10 bases between. CDR3 loop: CASSLDRQSSYEQYF. CDR3 in DNA: TGTGCCAGCAGCTTAGACAGACAGAGCTCCTACGAGCAGTACTTC.

As concerns this clonotype: This may be a read error, as it is one base from a much larger clone. The gene calls are TRBV10-3 and TRBJ2-1, with D unresolved. Germline CDR1 is ENHRY and CDR2 is SYGVKD. Between the trimmed V and J ends, which lost 1 base and 4 bases, there was a span of 5 bases. This CDR3 has 13 residues. CDR3 nucleotides: TGTGCCATCAGTGAGTGGGAATACAATGAGCAGTTCTTC. As protein: CAISEWEYNEQFF.

This clonotype was detected ten times or more. The CDR3 loop reads CAINPVSGILRVGELFF. The CDR3 DNA follows: TGTGCCATCAACCCGGTTAGCGGGATCCTCCGCGTCGGGGAGCTGTTTTTT. The genes are TRBV7-8 and TRBJ2-2; 8 bases are shared with TRBD2. The CDR3 totals 17 residues. Unmatched junction bases numbered 20, after V lost 10 bases and J lost 7 bases. CDR1 and CDR2 from the germline V gene are SGHVS and FQNEAQ. Full variable domain (outside the CDR3, taken from reference TRBV7-8 and TRBJ2-2): GAGVSQSPRYKVAKRGQDVALRCDPISGHVSLFWYQQALGQGPEFLTYFQNEAQLDKSGLPSDRFFAERPEGSVSTLKIQRTQQEDSAVYLCAINPVSGILRVGELFFGEGSRLTVL.

Only a few counts were recorded for this clonotype. The chain joins TRBV20-1 to TRBJ2-3; a possible D gene is TRBD1 (5 bases). This CDR3 comprises 14 residues. Germline V gene data show CDR1 as DFQATT and CDR2 as SNEGSKA (reference sequence). Trimming took 6 bases from V and 2 from J, leaving 15 bases between them. CDR3 DNA sequence: TGCAGTGCCCACAACCCCAGGGCCACAGATACGCAGTATTTT. Encoded protein: CSAHNPRATDTQYF.

In its sample, this clonotype was seen once. The V call is TRBV25-1, the J call TRBJ2-1; no clear D gene. CDR1 and CDR2 (germline): MGHDK, SYGVNS. V was cut by 0 bases and J by 13 bases, with 7 bases left in between. The CDR3 loop spans 11 amino acids. The CDR3 coding sequence is TGTGCCAGCAGTGAATATTTCCACCAGTTCTTC. Translation: CASSEYFHQFF.